Below, 27 T cell receptor beta chains from the same sample are listed, as sequenced in a study of shared clonotypes between healthy human individuals. This table comes from immunoSEQ multiplex PCR, and its TCRdb copy is limited to in-frame clones, with some not included. The table lists hundreds of thousands of clones, over 90% of them singletons. As defined, naive CD8 cells were CD45RO-negative and positively selected for CCR7, with terminally differentiated effector memory CD45RA+ cells excluded. Sequencing used naive CD8+ T cells sorted from blood. The receptors shown here come from a man under 40 in good health.

The CDR3 region has the DNA TGTGCCAGCAGCTTAATTACTAGCGGGAGCCCGAACACCGGGGAGCTGTTTTTT. Protein sequence: CASSLITSGSPNTGELFF. The gene calls are TRBV11-2 and TRBJ2-2; 11 bases fit TRBD2. V dropped 2 bases and J dropped 0; count of bases not matched to a gene: 5. The CDR3 consists of 18 residues. Germline V gene sequence: CDR1 SGHAT, CDR2 FQNNGV.

This chain joins TRBV7-3 and TRBJ2-2; TRBD2 matches at 11 bases. Germline assignment: CDR1 SGHTA and CDR2 FQGTGA. V trimming: 5 bases; J trimming: 2 bases; junction bases outside the gene matches: 4. The CDR3 consists of 16 residues. As DNA, the CDR3 is TGTGCCAGCAGCCGTGGGACTAGCGGAAACACCGGGGAGCTGTTTTTT. As protein: CASSRGTSGNTGELFF.

The rearrangement links TRBV28 to TRBJ1-1; 7 nucleotides match TRBD1. V dropped 2 bases and J dropped 9; count of bases not matched to a gene: 9. CDR1 is MDHEN and CDR2 is SYDVKM in the germline V gene. CDR3 length: 14 amino acids. The CDR3 protein is CASSLLVEGGQAFF. The CDR3 bases are TGTGCCAGCAGTTTACTCGTGGAAGGGGGCCAAGCTTTCTTT.

This clone was detected many times. The chain uses TRBV4-3 and TRBJ2-3; possible D gene TRBD2, 6 bases. V dropped 0 bases and J dropped 2 bases, with 12 bases sitting between them. From germline, CDR1 is LGHNA and CDR2 YSLEER. CDR3 length equals 16 residues. CDR3 DNA sequence: TGCGCCAGCAGCCAAGATGGAGGGGATAACACAGATACGCAGTATTTT. Its translation: CASSQDGGDNTDTQYF.

This chain connects TRBV11-2 to TRBJ2-7, with D perhaps TRBD1 (5 bases). Germline assignment: CDR1 SGHAT and CDR2 FQNNGV. CDR3 length equals 15 residues. The V and J ends lost 0 bases and 2 bases respectively, with 11 bases between them. CDR3: CASSLDVQGTYEQYF. In DNA, the CDR3 is TGTGCCAGCAGCTTAGATGTGCAGGGAACCTACGAGCAGTACTTC.

Concerning this clone itself: Other DNA sequences of this sample code for an identical CDR3. The chain links TRBV27 to TRBJ2-7, with TRBD2 matching over 9 bases. Germline V gene sequence: CDR1 MNHEY, CDR2 SMNVEV (reference sequence). This CDR3 is 14 amino acids long. The junction had 4 bases not matched to a gene; V was cut back by 2 bases and J by 5 bases. The CDR3 sequence is CASSLRGTSNEQYF. The DNA of the CDR3 is TGTGCCAGCAGTTTACGGGGGACTAGCAACGAGCAGTACTTC.

Comments on this clone: This same CDR3 is encoded by further DNA sequences in the sample. V is TRBV27 and J is TRBJ2-7; D unresolved. This CDR3 spans 11 amino acids. Trimming stripped 3 bases from V and 6 bases from J, with 6 bases between. The V gene's germline CDR1 is MNHEY and CDR2 SMNVEV (reference sequence). The CDR3 reads CASSFSGEQYF. The CDR3 region has the DNA TGTGCCAGCAGTTTTAGTGGCGAGCAGTACTTC.

The chain uses TRBV6-1 and TRBJ2-7, with 10 bases matching TRBD1. The CDR3 is 15 residues long. Germline-derived CDR1 and CDR2 are MNHNS and SASEGT. Trimming at V came to 7 bases and at J to 2 bases, leaving 8 bases not matched to a gene. The CDR3 is CASTPGTGVAYEQYF. In DNA form, the CDR3 reads TGTGCCAGCACTCCGGGGACAGGGGTGGCCTACGAGCAGTACTTC.

CDR3 nucleotides: TGTGCCAGCACCCCCCTTTGGGGGCCAACCCCTTCCGGGGCCAACGTCCTGACTTTC. Amino acids: CASTPLWGPTPSGANVLTF. The chain links TRBV28 to TRBJ2-6; D possibly corresponds to TRBD1 (6 bases). Between the trimmed V and J ends, which lost 7 bases and 4 bases, there was a span of 26 bases. Germline loops: CDR1 MDHEN, CDR2 SYDVKM. The CDR3 is 19 amino acids.

V and J are TRBV20-1 and TRBJ2-2; D gene uncertain. CDR3 length equals 11 residues. The V gene's germline CDR1 is DFQATT and CDR2 SNEGSKA (reference sequence). V was pared by 5 bases and J by 5 bases, with 6 bases between. CDR3 in DNA: TGCAGTGCTCAGGCGACCGGGGAGCTGTTTTTT. As protein: CSAQATGELFF.

The V call is TRBV19, the J call TRBJ2-1, with 13 nucleotides matching TRBD2. Germline-derived CDR1 and CDR2 are LNHDA and SQIVND (reference sequence). The V gene end was trimmed by 4 bases and the J gene end by 0 bases; junction bases not matched to a gene: 6. CDR3 length: 18 amino acids. The CDR3: CASSRGLAGQVSYNEQFF. The CDR3, as DNA: TGTGCCAGTAGTAGGGGACTAGCGGGGCAAGTCTCCTACAATGAGCAGTTCTTC. Full variable domain (missing parts from reference TRBV19 and TRBJ2-1): DGGITQSPKYLFRKEGQNVTLSCEQNLNHDAMYWYRQDPGQGLRLIYYSQIVNDFQKGDIAEGYSVSREKKESFPLTVTSAQKNPTAFYLCASSRGLAGQVSYNEQFFGPGTRLTVL.

This clone was observed a few times. The same CDR3 arises from other DNA sequences in this sample as well. The chain has TRBV27 and TRBJ2-7; D is unclear. Germline V lookup: CDR1 MNHEY, CDR2 SMNVEV (reference sequence). The CDR3 loop spans 14 amino acids. The ends were cut back, 0 bases at V and 0 bases at J, with 6 bases in the middle. The CDR3 DNA is TGTGCCAGCAGTTTATCCCCCTACTCCTACGAGCAGTACTTC. It specifies CASSLSPYSYEQYF.

The rearrangement links TRBV4-1 to TRBJ1-1; TRBD1 is a possible D gene (5 bases). CDR3 size: 16 residues. Trimming cost V 2 bases and J 1 base, with 14 bases left between them. Germline V gives CDR1 MGHRA, CDR2 YSYEKL. The CDR3: CASSQMGQGANTEAFF. The CDR3 DNA is TGCGCCAGCAGCCAAATGGGCCAGGGAGCGAACACTGAAGCTTTCTTT.

The chain uses TRBV19 and TRBJ2-5; 7 positions agree with TRBD1. The CDR3 contains 15 residues. Germline V gene sequence: CDR1 LNHDA, CDR2 SQIVND (reference sequence). With V trimmed by 5 bases and J by 2 bases, 8 bases remained unmatched. As DNA, the CDR3 is TGTGCCAGTAGTCCTATACAGGGGCTTCAAGAGACCCAGTACTTC. This gives the protein CASSPIQGLQETQYF.

The chain joins TRBV21-1 to TRBJ1-2; TRBD1, the table's D call, was not compared with the DNA. TRBV21-1 is assigned pseudogene status. The CDR3 is 19 residues long. CDR3 residues: CASSKKRQTGVCYNYGYTF. The CDR3 bases are TGTGCCAGCAGCAAAAAAAGACAGACAGGGGTATGCTATAACTATGGCTACACCTTC.

The CDR3 DNA sequence: TGTGCCAGCAGCCAAGATCGGACAGGGGGGACAGATACGCAGTATTTT. Amino acid sequence: CASSQDRTGGTDTQYF. The gene calls are TRBV14 and TRBJ2-3, with TRBD1 matching 10 bases. This CDR3 region has 16 residues. Germline-derived CDR1 and CDR2 are SGHDN and FVKESK. V gave up 0 bases and J gave up 3 bases; unmatched junction bases: 3.

This clone was detected only a few times. The gene calls are TRBV2 and TRBJ1-2; D is unclear. The CDR3 has 13 residues. Germline V gives CDR1 SNHLY, CDR2 FYNNEI. Trimming took 8 bases from V and 6 from J, leaving 16 bases between them. Here the CDR3 DNA reads TGTGCCAGCCAAAACCCTCTCTTGGATGGCTACACCTTC. Residues: CASQNPLLDGYTF.

Comment on this clone: At the DNA level, this CDR3 is encoded by other sequences in the same sample as well. The chain carries TRBV15 and TRBJ1-1; D not resolved. V lost 0 bases, J lost 1 base, and 6 bases lay in between. The CDR3 contains 14 residues. The germline gives CDR1 LNHNV, CDR2 YYDKDF (reference sequence). The CDR3 loop is CATSRDRGNTEAFF. The CDR3 DNA is TGTGCCACCAGCAGAGATCGCGGGAACACTGAAGCTTTCTTT.

The chain combines TRBV7-6 with TRBJ2-7; perhaps TRBD2 as D (5 bases). Germline CDR1 SGHVS, CDR2 FNYEAQ. Trimming took off 0 bases at V and 0 bases at J, with 9 bases between the two ends. The CDR3 sequence is 15 residues long. The CDR3 region is CASSLASGSSYEQYF. The DNA of the CDR3 is TGTGCCAGCAGCTTAGCGTCGGGGAGCTCCTACGAGCAGTACTTC.

The chain has TRBV7-2 and TRBJ2-2; D gene ambiguous. This CDR3 comprises 15 residues. Germline CDR1 is SGHTA and CDR2 is FQGNSA. V was cut by 1 base and J by 4 bases, with 10 bases left in between. CDR3 loop: CASSLGLTLTGELFF. The DNA for the CDR3 is TGTGCCAGCAGCTTAGGTCTGACTCTCACCGGGGAGCTGTTTTTT. Complete variable domain (other parts from reference TRBV7-2 and TRBJ2-2): GAGVSQSPSNKVTEKGKDVELRCDPISGHTALYWYRQSLGQGLEFLIYFQGNSAPDKSGLPSDRFSAERTGGSVSTLTIQRTQQEDSAVYLCASSLGLTLTGELFFGEGSRLTVL.

This chain connects TRBV30 to TRBJ2-1; TRBD1 agrees at 7 bases. J was trimmed by 5 bases and V by 2 bases; bases with no gene match: 6. The CDR3 totals 14 residues. Germline V gives CDR1 GTSNPN, CDR2 SVGIG (reference sequence). The CDR3 DNA reads TGTGCCTGGAGTCCGACAGGGTTCGACAATGAGCAGTTCTTC. It yields the protein CAWSPTGFDNEQFF.

The chain employs TRBV5-1 and TRBJ2-1; 16 bases line up with TRBD2. With 4 bases clipped from V and 8 bases from J, the junction kept 6 bases outside the gene matches. Germline V lookup: CDR1 SGHRS, CDR2 YFSETQ. The CDR3 covers 16 residues. In nucleotides, the CDR3 is TGCGCCAGCAGCCCTGGGACTAGCGGGAGGGCGGATGAGCAGTTCTTC. Translating it yields CASSPGTSGRADEQFF.

V usage is TRBV11-2 and J usage is TRBJ2-1, with D unclear. The germline V and J ends were trimmed by 2 bases and 6 bases, with 8 bases remaining between them. In germline, CDR1 is SGHAT, CDR2 FQNNGV. CDR3 length: 13 amino acids. The chain's CDR3 is CASSLTHGNEQFF. CDR3 bases: TGTGCCAGCAGCTTAACACACGGCAATGAGCAGTTCTTC.

The chain recombines TRBV27 with TRBJ2-7; 7 bases are shared with TRBD2. The CDR3 runs 14 residues. Germline loops: CDR1 MNHEY, CDR2 SMNVEV (reference sequence). V gave up 7 bases and J gave up 4 bases; unmatched junction bases: 10. The CDR3 spells CASTWASGNYEQYF. The CDR3 region has the DNA TGTGCCAGCACATGGGCTAGCGGTAATTACGAGCAGTACTTC.

This chain uses TRBV19 with TRBJ2-2; D might be TRBD1 (6 bases). The V and J ends lost 1 base and 1 base respectively, with 16 bases between them. Per the germline V gene, CDR1 is LNHDA and CDR2 is SQIVND (reference sequence). The CDR3 consists of 18 residues. The DNA of the CDR3 is TGTGCCAGTAGTATAGTCGAGTTTGTGGGACAGAACACCGGGGAGCTGTTTTTT. Protein product: CASSIVEFVGQNTGELFF. The full variable domain, with the rest looked up from reference TRBV19 and TRBJ2-2, is DGGITQSPKYLFRKEGQNVTLSCEQNLNHDAMYWYRQDPGQGLRLIYYSQIVNDFQKGDIAEGYSVSREKKESFPLTVTSAQKNPTAFYLCASSIVEFVGQNTGELFFGEGSRLTVL.

This chain joins TRBV2 and TRBJ2-2; 9 bases match TRBD2. The CDR3 totals 17 residues. In germline, CDR1 is SNHLY, CDR2 FYNNEI. The J segment lost 6 bases and the V segment lost 7 bases, leaving 15 bases of the junction unmatched. The CDR3 here is CASTGLAGVGVAGELFF. CDR3 nucleotide sequence: TGTGCCAGCACCGGGTTAGCGGGAGTCGGGGTCGCCGGGGAGCTGTTTTTT.

The chain couples TRBV27 to TRBJ2-3; no firm D call. CDR3 length equals 13 residues. Looked up from germline, CDR1 is MNHEY and CDR2 is SMNVEV (reference sequence). V shed 5 bases and J shed 3 bases, with 9 bases lying between them. The CDR3 here is CASSDPFTDTQYF. The CDR3 DNA sequence: TGTGCCAGCAGTGATCCCTTTACAGATACGCAGTATTTT.